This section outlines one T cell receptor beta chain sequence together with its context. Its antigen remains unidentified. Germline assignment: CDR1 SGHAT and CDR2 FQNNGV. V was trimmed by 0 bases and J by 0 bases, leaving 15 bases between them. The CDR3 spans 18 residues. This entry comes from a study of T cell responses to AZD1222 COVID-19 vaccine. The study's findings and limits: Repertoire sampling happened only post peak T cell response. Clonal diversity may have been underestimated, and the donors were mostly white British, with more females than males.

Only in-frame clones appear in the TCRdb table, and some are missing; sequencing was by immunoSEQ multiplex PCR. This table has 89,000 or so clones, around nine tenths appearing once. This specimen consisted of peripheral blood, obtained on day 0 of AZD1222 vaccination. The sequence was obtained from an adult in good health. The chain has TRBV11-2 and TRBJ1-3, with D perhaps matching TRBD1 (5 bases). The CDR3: CASSLDAGPWGSGNTIYF. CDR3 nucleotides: TGTGCCAGCAGCTTAGATGCGGGACCGTGGGGCTCTGGAAACACCATATATTTT. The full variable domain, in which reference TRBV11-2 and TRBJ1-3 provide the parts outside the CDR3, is EAGVAQSPRYKIIEKRQSVAFWCNPISGHATLYWYQQILGQGPKLLIQFQNNGVVDDSQLPKDRFSAERLKGVDSTLKIQPAKLEDSAVYLCASSLDAGPWGSGNTIYFGEGSWLTVV.